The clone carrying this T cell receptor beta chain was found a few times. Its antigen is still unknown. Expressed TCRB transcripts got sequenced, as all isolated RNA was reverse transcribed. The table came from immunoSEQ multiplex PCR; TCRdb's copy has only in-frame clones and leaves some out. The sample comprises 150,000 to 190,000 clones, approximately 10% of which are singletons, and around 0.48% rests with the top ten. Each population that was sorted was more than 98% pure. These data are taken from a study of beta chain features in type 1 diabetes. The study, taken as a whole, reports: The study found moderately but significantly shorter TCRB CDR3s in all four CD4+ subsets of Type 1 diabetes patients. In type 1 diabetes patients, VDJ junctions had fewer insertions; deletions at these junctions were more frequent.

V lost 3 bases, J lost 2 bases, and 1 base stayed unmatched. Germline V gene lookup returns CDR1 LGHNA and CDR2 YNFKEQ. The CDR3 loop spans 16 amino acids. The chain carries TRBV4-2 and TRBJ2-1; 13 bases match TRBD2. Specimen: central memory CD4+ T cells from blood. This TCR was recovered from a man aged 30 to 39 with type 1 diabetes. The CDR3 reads CASSQGLAGPYNEQFF. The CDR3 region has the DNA TGTGCCAGCAGCCAGGGACTAGCGGGACCCTACAATGAGCAGTTCTTC.